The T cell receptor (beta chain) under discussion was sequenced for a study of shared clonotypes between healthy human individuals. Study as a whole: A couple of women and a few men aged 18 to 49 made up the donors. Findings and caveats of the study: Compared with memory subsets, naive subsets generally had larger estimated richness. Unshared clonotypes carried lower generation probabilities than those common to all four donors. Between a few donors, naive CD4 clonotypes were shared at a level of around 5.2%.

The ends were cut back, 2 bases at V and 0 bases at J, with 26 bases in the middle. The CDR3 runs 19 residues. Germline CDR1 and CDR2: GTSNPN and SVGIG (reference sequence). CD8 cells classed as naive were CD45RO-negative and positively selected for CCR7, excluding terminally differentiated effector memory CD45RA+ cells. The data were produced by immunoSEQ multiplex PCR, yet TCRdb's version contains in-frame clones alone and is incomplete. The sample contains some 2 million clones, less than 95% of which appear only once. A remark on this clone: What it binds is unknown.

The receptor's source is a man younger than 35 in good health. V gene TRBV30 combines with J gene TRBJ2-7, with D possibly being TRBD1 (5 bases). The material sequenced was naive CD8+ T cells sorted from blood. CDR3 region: CAWSLGPDTYLLSSYEQYF. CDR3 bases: TGTGCCTGGAGTCTCGGACCGGACACCTACCTCCTTAGCTCCTACGAGCAGTACTTC.